Below, one TCR beta chain is given with its context. Its specificity is unknown. These data come from a study of cytotoxic CD8 clonotypes in ibrutinib-treated CLL. Method: immunoSEQ multiplex PCR; TCRdb's copy keeps in-frame clones and lacks some. The table has roughly 250,000 clones, 60% to 75% seen once. Study-level findings and limits: Clonality grew at ibrutinib response; at progression, it decreased back toward baseline. In sustained-remission versus progressing patients, sampling times differed. The study found public clonotypes uncommon, contracting or stable on treatment.

There are 15 residues in the CDR3. Trimming pared 0 bases from V and 2 bases from J, leaving 10 bases between. Per the germline V gene, CDR1 is MNHEY and CDR2 is SVGAGI. This chain links TRBV6-5 with TRBJ1-2; no reliable D call. This TCR was sampled from a human donor with chronic lymphocytic leukemia. The starting material was PBMCs, obtained after 24 months of ibrutinib treatment. The CDR3 sequence: CASSYSGGPNYGYTF. CDR3 DNA sequence: TGTGCCAGCAGTTACTCGGGAGGGCCCAACTATGGCTACACCTTC.